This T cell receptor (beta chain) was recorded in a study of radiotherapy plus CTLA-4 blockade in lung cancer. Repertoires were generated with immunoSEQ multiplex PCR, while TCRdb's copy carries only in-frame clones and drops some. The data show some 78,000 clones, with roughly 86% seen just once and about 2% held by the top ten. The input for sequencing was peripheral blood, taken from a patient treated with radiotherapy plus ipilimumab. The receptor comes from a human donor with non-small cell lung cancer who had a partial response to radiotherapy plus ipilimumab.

The DNA of the CDR3 is TGTGCCAGCAGCTTAAGTCGAGCAGATACGCAGTATTTT. Its translation is CASSLSRADTQYF. This chain uses TRBV7-3 with TRBJ2-3; no firm D call. This CDR3 comprises 13 residues. V lost 1 base and J lost 4, with 6 bases in between. Germline V gives CDR1 SGHTA, CDR2 FQGTGA.